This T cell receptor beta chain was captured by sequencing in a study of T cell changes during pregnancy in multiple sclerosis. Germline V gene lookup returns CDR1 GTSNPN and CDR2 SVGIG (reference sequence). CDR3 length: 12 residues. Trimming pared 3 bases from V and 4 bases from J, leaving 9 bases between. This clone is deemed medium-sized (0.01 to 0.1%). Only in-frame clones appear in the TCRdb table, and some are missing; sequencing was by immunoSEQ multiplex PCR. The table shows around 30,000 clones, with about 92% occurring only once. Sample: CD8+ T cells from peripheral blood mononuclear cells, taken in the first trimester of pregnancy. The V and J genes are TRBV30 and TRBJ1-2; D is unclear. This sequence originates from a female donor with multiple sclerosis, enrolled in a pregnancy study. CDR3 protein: CAWSGSGYGYTF. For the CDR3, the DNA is TGTGCCTGGAGCGGGTCGGGCTATGGCTACACCTTC.